This T cell receptor (beta chain) comes out of a study of T cells in Graves' hyperthyroidism and ophthalmopathy. General study findings and limits: Ophthalmopathy was predicted by the model a median of roughly 6 months ahead of onset.

Amplified TCR beta CDR3 regions derived from RNA transcripts. TCR CDR3 underwent first-round RT-PCR with the HTBI primer set. TCRdb passed the multiplex PCR reads through MiXCR, listing each CDR3 protein once. The data show a few hundred thousand distinct CDR3 sequences, 17% seen once. In this sample, this clonotype turned up a few times. What it recognizes is unknown. The sequence derives from a woman between 18 and 29 years old with Graves' ophthalmopathy. The sequencing sample was made of blood.

This CDR3 reads CASSQDMGTSGGLNTQYF. CDR3 DNA: TGCGCCAGCAGCCAAGATATGGGGACTAGCGGGGGCTTAAATACGCAGTATTTT. This chain connects TRBV4-1 to TRBJ2-3; 14 positions match TRBD2. This CDR3 spans 18 amino acids. The V and J ends lost 0 bases and 7 bases, in that order; junction bases with no gene match: 9. Germline CDR1 is MGHRA and CDR2 is YSYEKL.